One and the same sample provided the 6 T cell receptor beta chains below, sequenced in a study of CD8+ T cells in alopecia areata. As for treatment: oral pan-JAK inhibitor, 5-10 mg twice daily. Extraction and reverse transcription of RNA yielded cDNA as the sequencing template. Assay: immunoSEQ multiplex PCR; the TCRdb copy retains only in-frame clones and omits some. This repertoire shows roughly 98,000 clones, roughly three fifths found once; its top ten account for less than 20%. Source: CD8+ T cells sorted from blood, taken at week 4, from a patient treated with tofacitinib. The receptor set was obtained from a human donor with alopecia areata.

This clone showed up just a few times. The chain recombines TRBV7-9 with TRBJ1-5, with D perhaps TRBD1 (5 bases). The V end was cut by 0 bases, the J end by 6 bases, with 9 bases between. The CDR3 length is 14 residues. CDR1 and CDR2 (germline): SEHNR, FQNEAQ (reference sequence). The CDR3 loop reads CASSLAETVQPQHF. The CDR3 DNA sequence: TGTGCCAGCAGCTTAGCTGAGACAGTTCAGCCCCAGCATTTT. The variable domain in full, completed from reference TRBV7-9 and TRBJ1-5, reads DTGVSQNPRHKITKRGQNVTFRCDPISEHNRLYWYRQTLGQGPEFLTYFQNEAQLEKSRLLSDRFSAERPKGSFSTLEIQRTEQGDSAMYLCASSLAETVQPQHFGDGTRLSIL.

This clone has more than one count but fewer than ten. The V gene is TRBV6-1, the J gene TRBJ1-3; D gene uncertain. This CDR3 spans 15 amino acids. The V end was cut by 1 base, the J end by 0 bases, with 7 bases between. Per germline, CDR1 MNHNS and CDR2 SASEGT. The CDR3 here is CASSEEVLSGNTIYF. The DNA of the CDR3 is TGTGCCAGCAGTGAAGAGGTCCTCTCTGGAAACACCATATATTTT.

V and J are TRBV5-4 and TRBJ2-1; 7 bases line up with TRBD1. The germline V gene encodes CDR1 SGHNT and CDR2 YYREEE (reference sequence). J gave up 16 bases and V 3 bases, and 10 bases lay outside the gene matches. There are 12 residues in the CDR3. CDR3 amino acids: CASSWGQQFLFF. The CDR3 DNA reads TGTGCCAGCAGCTGGGGACAGCAATTCCTCTTCTTC.

The table lists this clone with a few counts. The chain uses TRBV29-1 and TRBJ2-5, with D possibly being TRBD1 or TRBD2 (5 bases each). The V gene lost 6 bases and the J gene lost 0 bases, with 14 bases spanning the gap. The CDR3 runs 14 residues. From germline, CDR1 is SQVTM and CDR2 ANQGSEA. In DNA, the CDR3 is TGCAGCGTCGAGGGGTTATGGTACCAAGAGACCCAGTACTTC. It codes for CSVEGLWYQETQYF.

The V call is TRBV6-5, the J call TRBJ2-7; a weak D match, TRBD1 (5 bases). Deletions cut 8 bases from V and 6 bases from J, with 8 bases between. The CDR3 covers 10 residues. Germline V gives CDR1 MNHEY, CDR2 SVGAGI. The CDR3 protein is CASGAAEQYF. Written as DNA, the CDR3 is TGTGCCAGCGGGGCGGCCGAGCAGTACTTC.

This clone was detected only a few times. This rearrangement joins TRBV6-5 to TRBJ1-5, with a tentative D call TRBD1 (5 bases). The CDR3 has 15 residues. The germline V and J ends were trimmed by 5 bases and 1 base, with 12 bases remaining between them. CDR1 is MNHEY, CDR2 SVGAGI, per germline. The CDR3 nucleotides read TGTGCCAGCAGTGGGCGGGAGGGGAGCAATCAGCCCCAGCATTTT. It is translated as CASSGREGSNQPQHF.